This T cell receptor beta chain was obtained from a study of T cell responses to AZD1222 COVID-19 vaccine. Looked up from germline, CDR1 is SGHRS and CDR2 is YFSETQ. The V end lost 0 bases, the J end lost 7 bases, and 10 bases lay between the germline ends. The CDR3 covers 13 residues. The table came from immunoSEQ multiplex PCR; TCRdb's copy has only in-frame clones and leaves some out. This table holds around 100,000 clones, nearly 95% found once. Findings and caveats of the study: Seropositivity was recorded at baseline in only a handful of AZD1222 recipients. A rise in Spike-specific TCR breadth and depth followed two AZD1222 doses.

Regarding this clone: The target antigen is unknown.

The genes are TRBV5-1 and TRBJ1-2, with no clear D. The sample in question was peripheral blood, obtained on day 0 of AZD1222 vaccination. This TCR was recovered from an adult in good health. As DNA, the CDR3 is TGCGCCAGCAGCTTGGAAATCGTTGGTGGCTACACCTTC. Translating gives CASSLEIVGGYTF.